One sample yielded the 20 T cell receptor beta chains listed below, sequenced in a study of blood T cell repertoires in COVID-19. The assay was immunoSEQ multiplex PCR, and TCRdb's table has in-frame clones only and misses some. This sample has 45,000 to 70,000 clones, with approximately 80% found just once. The specimen sequenced was peripheral blood. Receptors originate from a woman aged 80 or over with acute or convalescent COVID-19.

The chain carries TRBV3-1 (or the pseudogene TRBV3-2) and TRBJ2-7, with D perhaps matching TRBD2 (6 bases). Germline loops: CDR1 LGHDT, CDR2 YNNKEL (reference sequence). V was cut by 2 bases and J by 6 bases, with 17 bases left in between. The CDR3 totals 15 residues. CDR3 region: CASSQLTSVFVEQYF. CDR3 nucleotides: TGTGCCAGCAGCCAACTGACTAGTGTCTTTGTCGAGCAGTACTTC.

The rearrangement joins TRBV10-3 to TRBJ1-3; D unclear. Trimming pared 8 bases from V and 2 bases from J, leaving 10 bases between. The germline CDR1 and CDR2 sequences are ENHRY and SYGVKD. The CDR3 runs 13 residues. The CDR3 DNA reads as TGTGCCATCCAGCGGGCCGCTGGAAACACCATATATTTT. Protein sequence: CAIQRAAGNTIYF.

This chain connects TRBV5-4 to TRBJ2-1; the match to TRBD2 covers 10 bases. Trimming at V came to 4 bases and at J to 5 bases, leaving 9 bases not matched to a gene. The CDR3 covers 16 residues. Per germline, CDR1 SGHNT and CDR2 YYREEE (reference sequence). The CDR3 nucleotides are TGTGCCAGCAGCGAGGCTAGCGGGGGTCGGAACAATGAGCAGTTCTTC. Translating gives CASSEASGGRNNEQFF.

The chain carries TRBV5-1 and TRBJ2-5, with D tentatively TRBD1 (6 bases). The CDR3 has 15 amino acids. Germline loops: CDR1 SGHRS, CDR2 YFSETQ. The V gene lost 5 bases and the J gene lost 1 base, with 15 bases spanning the gap. In nucleotides, the CDR3 is TGCGCCAGCAGGCTACAGGGATTATCCCAAGAGACCCAGTACTTC. Protein sequence: CASRLQGLSQETQYF.

The chain couples TRBV13 to TRBJ2-2; a possible D gene is TRBD2 (6 bases). Germline-derived CDR1 and CDR2 are PRHDT and FYEKMQ (reference sequence). Trimming removed 4 bases at V and 3 bases at J, with 12 bases between. This CDR3 contains 15 residues. The CDR3 coding sequence is TGTGCCAGCAGCTCTGGTGGGGGGTACACCGGGGAGCTGTTTTTT. It is translated as CASSSGGGYTGELFF.

The genes are TRBV7-2 and TRBJ2-5; 9 bases fit TRBD2. Germline CDR1 is SGHTA and CDR2 is FQGNSA. This CDR3 contains 15 residues. V trimming: 4 bases; J trimming: 2 bases; junction bases outside the gene matches: 5. The CDR3 loop is CASSWQRGEQETQYF. CDR3 coding DNA: TGTGCCAGCAGCTGGCAGCGGGGGGAACAAGAGACCCAGTACTTC. The variable domain in full, completed from reference TRBV7-2 and TRBJ2-5, reads GAGVSQSPSNKVTEKGKDVELRCDPISGHTALYWYRQSLGQGLEFLIYFQGNSAPDKSGLPSDRFSAERTGGSVSTLTIQRTQQEDSAVYLCASSWQRGEQETQYFGPGTRLLVL.

V gene TRBV4-1 combines with J gene TRBJ1-2, with 10 bases that match TRBD1. Unmatched junction bases numbered 9, after V lost 1 base and J lost 7 bases. CDR1 and CDR2 from the germline V gene are MGHRA and YSYEKL. This CDR3 comprises 16 residues. This CDR3 reads CASSQVLGQGLGGYTF. The CDR3 nucleotides are TGCGCCAGCAGCCAAGTTTTGGGACAGGGGTTGGGTGGCTACACCTTC.

The chain employs TRBV19 and TRBJ1-6; 7 nucleotides match TRBD1. Germline assignment: CDR1 LNHDA and CDR2 SQIVND (reference sequence). The CDR3 length is 15 residues. The J segment lost 8 bases and the V segment lost 4 bases, leaving 8 bases of the junction unmatched. As DNA, the CDR3 is TGTGCCAGTAGTACCGGGACAGCCGTGTATTCACCCCTCCACTTT. Its translation: CASSTGTAVYSPLHF.

The CDR3 sequence: CATSGQGLETQYF. DNA for the CDR3: TGTGCCACCAGTGGACAGGGCTTAGAGACCCAGTACTTC. V and J are TRBV24-1 and TRBJ2-5; 7 positions match TRBD1. This CDR3 contains 13 residues. Trimming removed 5 bases from V and 4 bases from J; junction bases left unmatched: 3. Germline V gene sequence: CDR1 KGHDR, CDR2 SFDVKD.

This chain connects TRBV6-5 to TRBJ1-6, with D unclear. The CDR3 totals 15 residues. Germline V gives CDR1 MNHEY, CDR2 SVGAGI. V lost 6 bases to trimming and J lost 3 bases, with 12 bases between them. The chain's CDR3 is CASSIEDDYNSPLHF. The CDR3 DNA sequence: TGTGCCAGCAGCATTGAGGATGACTATAATTCACCCCTCCACTTT.

DNA of the CDR3: TGTGCCAGACAGGGGGTCGGGGATTCACCCCTCCACTTT. This sequence encodes CARQGVGDSPLHF. The chain uses TRBV2 and TRBJ1-6; the match to TRBD1 covers 8 bases. The J segment lost 8 bases and the V segment lost 9 bases, leaving 6 bases of the junction unmatched. Per germline, CDR1 SNHLY and CDR2 FYNNEI. CDR3 length equals 13 residues.

The rearrangement joins TRBV14 to TRBJ2-2; the D is unclear. The CDR3 has 16 residues. V was trimmed by 1 base and J by 0 bases, leaving 9 bases between them. Germline CDR1 is SGHDN and CDR2 is FVKESK. The CDR3 protein is CASSQVYSPNTGELFF. In DNA, the CDR3 is TGTGCCAGCAGCCAAGTGTACAGCCCGAACACCGGGGAGCTGTTTTTT.

The chain couples TRBV5-6 to TRBJ1-1; 7 bases are shared with TRBD1. Germline trimming cut 5 bases from V and 1 base from J; bases unmatched to any gene: 8. The germline V gene encodes CDR1 SGHDT and CDR2 YYEEEE. This CDR3 has 15 amino acids. CDR3 amino acids: CASRPDRSRNTEAFF. The CDR3 DNA reads as TGTGCCAGCAGACCGGACAGGAGTCGGAACACTGAAGCTTTCTTT. The full variable domain, rest sourced from reference TRBV5-6 and TRBJ1-1, is DAGVTQSPTHLIKTRGQQVTLRCSPKSGHDTVSWYQQALGQGPQFIFQYYEEEERQRGNFPDRFSGHQFPNYSSELNVNALLLGDSALYLCASRPDRSRNTEAFFGQGTRLTVV.

J is TRBJ1-2 and V is TRBV7-2; 11 bases match TRBD1. This CDR3 has 13 residues. Germline-derived CDR1 and CDR2 are SGHTA and FQGNSA. Trimming at V came to 4 bases and at J to 7 bases, leaving 2 bases not matched to a gene. The CDR3 reads CASSSGTGGGYTF. The CDR3 bases are TGTGCCAGCAGCTCTGGGACAGGGGGTGGCTACACCTTC.

The gene calls are TRBV6-2 or TRBV6-3 and TRBJ1-2; D is undetermined. This CDR3 region has 12 residues. Germline V CDR1 and CDR2: MNHEY, SVGEGT. Trimming removed 0 bases at V and 8 bases at J, with 7 bases between. The CDR3 DNA is TGTGCCAGCAGTTACTCTGGGAGGGGCTACACCTTC. Its protein is CASSYSGRGYTF.

V usage is TRBV27 and J usage is TRBJ2-1; D perhaps matches TRBD2 (6 bases). Trimming removed 5 bases from V and 0 bases from J, with 11 bases in between. The CDR3 loop spans 15 amino acids. Germline CDR1 MNHEY, CDR2 SMNVEV (reference sequence). This CDR3 is CASSGGVRSYNEQFF. DNA for the CDR3: TGTGCCAGCAGTGGCGGGGTGCGCTCCTACAATGAGCAGTTCTTC.

The rearrangement uses TRBV3-1 (or the pseudogene TRBV3-2) and TRBJ1-6, with 9 bases matching TRBD1. Trimming cost V 1 base and J 1 base; bases outside gene matches: 2. Germline V gives CDR1 LGHDT, CDR2 YNNKEL (reference sequence). This CDR3 region has 17 residues. The CDR3 is CASSQAGTGSYNSPLHF. The CDR3, as DNA: TGTGCCAGCAGCCAAGCTGGGACAGGGTCCTATAATTCACCCCTCCACTTT.

Comment on this clone: The sample holds other DNA sequences that translate to the same CDR3. CDR3 DNA: TGTGCCAGCAGCCAAGCCCCAGGACAGCCGTACGAGCAGTACTTC. It encodes CASSQAPGQPYEQYF. The rearrangement links TRBV3-1 (or the pseudogene TRBV3-2) to TRBJ2-7, with D possibly being TRBD1 (6 bases). The germline V gene has CDR1 LGHDT and CDR2 YNNKEL (reference sequence). The CDR3 is made up of 15 amino acids. V gave up 1 base and J gave up 4 bases, with 14 bases separating them.

J is TRBJ2-6 and V is TRBV27; D ambiguous. V dropped 4 bases and J dropped 0 bases, with 7 bases sitting between them. There are 15 residues in the CDR3. The V gene's germline CDR1 is MNHEY and CDR2 SMNVEV (reference sequence). CDR3 amino acids: CASSSRSSGANVLTF. The CDR3 DNA reads TGTGCCAGCAGTTCGAGGAGCTCTGGGGCCAACGTCCTGACTTTC.

The chain employs TRBV5-1 and TRBJ2-7, with D tentatively TRBD1 (6 bases). Germline CDR1 and CDR2: SGHRS and YFSETQ. Trimming removed 3 bases at V and 4 bases at J, with 11 bases between. The CDR3 consists of 13 residues. This CDR3 reads CASSYPGQYEQYF. The CDR3 nucleotides read TGCGCCAGCAGCTACCCCGGACAGTACGAGCAGTACTTC. Full variable domain (missing parts from reference TRBV5-1 and TRBJ2-7): KAGVTQTPRYLIKTRGQQVTLSCSPISGHRSVSWYQQTPGQGLQFLFEYFSETQRNKGNFPGRFSGRQFSNSRSEMNVSTLELGDSALYLCASSYPGQYEQYFGPGTRLTVT.